Following are 5 T cell receptor beta chains from one sample sequenced in a study of T cell responses to AZD1222 COVID-19 vaccine. The repertoire was sequenced with immunoSEQ multiplex PCR; TCRdb's copy has only in-frame clones and lacks some. Of approximately 190,000 clones in the sample, about 92% were seen once. The sequences come from peripheral blood, collected on day 0 of AZD1222 vaccination. Receptors were obtained from an adult in good health.

J is TRBJ1-3 and V is TRBV14; TRBD1 matches 7 bases. Germline trimming cut 4 bases from V and 0 bases from J; bases unmatched to any gene: 9. CDR3 length equals 17 residues. Germline CDR1 reads SGHDN; CDR2 reads FVKESK. The CDR3: CASSLTTGRLSGNTIYF. The CDR3 DNA sequence: TGTGCCAGCAGCCTTACGACAGGGCGCCTCTCTGGAAACACCATATATTTT. Using reference TRBV14 and TRBJ1-3 for the parts outside the CDR3, the full variable domain is EAGVTQFPSHSVIEKGQTVTLRCDPISGHDNLYWYRRVMGKEIKFLLHFVKESKQDESGMPNNRFLAERTGGTYSTLKVQPAELEDSGVYFCASSLTTGRLSGNTIYFGEGSWLTVV.

The chain combines TRBV4-3 with TRBJ2-1, with TRBD1 identical over 7 bases. The CDR3 contains 16 residues. CDR1 is LGHNA and CDR2 is YSLEER in the germline V gene. The V gene end was trimmed by 0 bases and the J gene end by 0 bases; junction bases not matched to a gene: 2. CDR3 residues: CASSQDSGGSYNEQFF. DNA of the CDR3: TGCGCCAGCAGCCAAGATTCAGGGGGCTCCTACAATGAGCAGTTCTTC.

The chain combines TRBV6-2 or TRBV6-3 with TRBJ2-5; a weak D match, TRBD2 (7 bases). Per germline, CDR1 MNHEY and CDR2 SVGEGT. Trimming stripped 6 bases from V and 4 bases from J, with 15 bases between. The CDR3 runs to 14 residues. The CDR3 coding sequence is TGTGCCAGCAGCCCTGGGGGGGGGCCAGAGACCCAGTACTTC. Translating it yields CASSPGGGPETQYF.

The chain links TRBV5-1 to TRBJ1-1; D is unclear. V was clipped by 2 bases and J by 8 bases, with 10 bases between them. From germline, CDR1 is SGHRS and CDR2 YFSETQ. The CDR3 is made up of 12 amino acids. The CDR3 bases are TGCGCCAGCAGCTTAGGCGGGGAAGAAGCTTTCTTT. It yields the protein CASSLGGEEAFF.

This sequence joins TRBV6-2 or TRBV6-3 and TRBJ1-2, with D possibly being TRBD1 (5 bases). The CDR3 runs to 17 residues. Deletions cut 0 bases from V and 1 base from J, with 15 bases between. Per germline, CDR1 MNHEY and CDR2 SVGEGT. CDR3 coding DNA: TGTGCCAGCAGTTACTCGTCTGGGGCAGGGCTTAACTATGGCTACACCTTC. Translation gives CASSYSSGAGLNYGYTF.